The 10 T cell receptor beta chains below were found in one sample sequenced in a study of Ad26.COV2.S vaccination and SARS-CoV-2 variants. TCRdb's table, derived via immunoSEQ multiplex PCR, lists solely in-frame clones and lacks some. The sample shows roughly 420,000 clones, more than 75% of them seen only once. Treatment denoted: some 19 received Ad26.COV2.S at low or high dose, single or two shots; about 5 received placebo; per-sample allocation not given. On day 63 after the first injection, vaccine and placebo recipients gave samples. The source was peripheral blood, collected in a trial of Ad26.COV2.S vaccine versus placebo. The receptors stem from a person between 18 and 65 years old who received the Ad26.COV2.S COVID-19 vaccine or a placebo.

The chain combines TRBV6-5 with TRBJ2-3; D unclear. CDR1 is MNHEY, CDR2 SVGAGI, per germline. There are 15 residues in the CDR3. V lost 5 bases to trimming and J lost 2 bases, with 14 bases between them. The CDR3 reads CASSSPGGSTDTQYF. The CDR3 nucleotides read TGTGCCAGCAGTAGCCCAGGCGGTTCCACAGATACGCAGTATTTT.

This rearrangement joins TRBV4-2 to TRBJ1-1; 7 bases fit TRBD1. Germline trimming cut 1 base from V and 9 bases from J; bases unmatched to any gene: 11. The CDR3 runs to 15 residues. The germline V gene encodes CDR1 LGHNA and CDR2 YNFKEQ. The CDR3 DNA reads as TGTGCCAGCAGCCAAGTGTCTCAGGGGGTCGTCCAAGCTTTCTTT. This codes for CASSQVSQGVVQAFF.

This sequence joins TRBV4-1 and TRBJ2-1; a possible D gene is TRBD2 (5 bases). Per germline, CDR1 MGHRA and CDR2 YSYEKL. Trimming took off 0 bases at V and 0 bases at J, with 9 bases between the two ends. CDR3 length: 16 amino acids. CDR3 region: CASSQEIGSSYNEQFF. CDR3 bases: TGCGCCAGCAGCCAAGAAATAGGGAGCTCCTACAATGAGCAGTTCTTC.

The CDR3 coding sequence is TGCAGCGACCGACAGGGTGACTATGGCTACACCTTC. It specifies CSDRQGDYGYTF. The chain combines TRBV29-1 with TRBJ1-2, with 7 bases identical to TRBD1. The ends lost 7 bases at V and 3 bases at J; junction bases unmatched: 5. CDR3 size: 12 residues. The V gene's germline CDR1 is SQVTM and CDR2 ANQGSEA.

The V gene is TRBV4-3, the J gene TRBJ1-4; D gene unclear. The CDR3 is 16 amino acids. Trimming removed 2 bases from V and 4 bases from J, with 14 bases in between. CDR1 is LGHNA and CDR2 is YSLEER in the germline V gene. In nucleotides, the CDR3 is TGCGCCAGCAGCCAACCCGACGGGCCCGGTAATGAAAAACTGTTTTTT. Amino acid sequence: CASSQPDGPGNEKLFF.

This clone was counted a single time. The gene calls are TRBV28 and TRBJ1-1; D is uncertain. CDR3 length: 16 amino acids. The germline gives CDR1 MDHEN, CDR2 SYDVKM. V was trimmed by 3 bases and J by 1 base, leaving 15 bases between them. Here the CDR3 reads CASSFLQGKKNTEAFF. For the CDR3, the DNA is TGTGCCAGCAGTTTCCTCCAAGGGAAAAAGAACACTGAAGCTTTCTTT.

The rearrangement joins TRBV7-3 to TRBJ2-1; tentative D call: TRBD1 (5 bases). The CDR3 is made up of 15 amino acids. The germline V and J ends were trimmed by 3 bases and 6 bases, with 15 bases remaining between them. Germline V gene data show CDR1 as SGHTA and CDR2 as FQGTGA. The CDR3 nucleotides are TGTGCCAGCAGCTTTAGGGCAGGGTCGGGCAATGAGCAGTTCTTC. It encodes CASSFRAGSGNEQFF.

This chain connects TRBV12-3 or TRBV12-4 to TRBJ2-7, with D unresolved. The CDR3 has 12 amino acids. The V end was cut by 4 bases, the J end by 5 bases, with 9 bases between. The CDR3 sequence: CASSSRMDEQYF. The CDR3 DNA is TGTGCCAGCAGTTCTCGCATGGACGAGCAGTACTTC.

This sequence joins TRBV2 and TRBJ1-4; D gene unclear. This CDR3 has 15 residues. With 3 bases removed from V and 12 bases from J, the gap between germline ends came to 20 bases. Germline CDR1 and CDR2: SNHLY and FYNNEI. This CDR3 is CASSDPPNQPRELFF. The CDR3 DNA reads as TGTGCCAGCAGTGATCCCCCGAATCAACCGAGGGAACTGTTTTTT.

About this clone itself: Mismatch with germline at one junction end may stem from a read error. The chain joins TRBV6-5 to TRBJ2-7, with 8 bases that match TRBD1. Germline values: CDR1 MNHEY, CDR2 SVGAGI. The CDR3 loop spans 15 amino acids. CDR3 DNA: TGTGCCTGCAGGGGGCCCCCGGGACTCCTATACGAGCAGTACTTC. Its protein product is CACRGPPGLLYEQYF.